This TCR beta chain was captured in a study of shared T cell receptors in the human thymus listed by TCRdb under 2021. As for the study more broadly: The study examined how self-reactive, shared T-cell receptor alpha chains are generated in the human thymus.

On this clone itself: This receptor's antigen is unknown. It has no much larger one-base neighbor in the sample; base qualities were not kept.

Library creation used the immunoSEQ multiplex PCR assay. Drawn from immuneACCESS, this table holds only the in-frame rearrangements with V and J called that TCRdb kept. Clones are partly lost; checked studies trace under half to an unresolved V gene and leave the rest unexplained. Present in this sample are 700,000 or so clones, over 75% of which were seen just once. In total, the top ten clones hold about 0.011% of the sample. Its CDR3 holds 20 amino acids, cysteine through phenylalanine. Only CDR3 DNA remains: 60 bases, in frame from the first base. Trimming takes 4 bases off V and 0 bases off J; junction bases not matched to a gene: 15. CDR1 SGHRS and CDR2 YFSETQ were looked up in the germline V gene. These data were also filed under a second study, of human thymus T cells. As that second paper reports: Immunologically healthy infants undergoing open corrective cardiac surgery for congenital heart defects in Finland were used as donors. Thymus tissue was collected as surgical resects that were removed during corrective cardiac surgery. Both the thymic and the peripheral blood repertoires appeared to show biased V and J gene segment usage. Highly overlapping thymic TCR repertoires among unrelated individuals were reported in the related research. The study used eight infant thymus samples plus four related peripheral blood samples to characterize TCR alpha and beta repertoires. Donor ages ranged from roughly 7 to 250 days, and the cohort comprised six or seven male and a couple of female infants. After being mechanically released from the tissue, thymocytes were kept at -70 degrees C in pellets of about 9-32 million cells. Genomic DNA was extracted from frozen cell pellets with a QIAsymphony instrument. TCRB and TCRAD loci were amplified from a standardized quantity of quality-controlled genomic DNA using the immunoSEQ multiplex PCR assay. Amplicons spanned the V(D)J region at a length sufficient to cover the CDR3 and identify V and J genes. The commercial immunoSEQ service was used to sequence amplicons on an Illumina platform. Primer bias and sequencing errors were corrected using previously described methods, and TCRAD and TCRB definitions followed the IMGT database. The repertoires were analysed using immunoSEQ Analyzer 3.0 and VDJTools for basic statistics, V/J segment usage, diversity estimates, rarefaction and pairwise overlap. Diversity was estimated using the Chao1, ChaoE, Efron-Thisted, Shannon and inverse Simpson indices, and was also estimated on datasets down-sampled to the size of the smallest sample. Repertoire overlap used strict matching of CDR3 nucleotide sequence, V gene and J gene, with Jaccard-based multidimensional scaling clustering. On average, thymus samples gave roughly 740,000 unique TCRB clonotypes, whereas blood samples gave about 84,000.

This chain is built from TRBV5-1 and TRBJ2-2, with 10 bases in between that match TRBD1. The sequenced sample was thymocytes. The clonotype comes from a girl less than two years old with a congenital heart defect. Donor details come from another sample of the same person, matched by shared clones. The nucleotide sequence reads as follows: TGCGCCAGCAGCAACCGGGACAGGGGAACAACACTTACGAACACCGGGGAGCTGTTTTTT. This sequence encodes CASSNRDRGTTLTNTGELFF.